This T cell receptor (beta chain) derives from a study of CD8+CD57+ T cells in acquired aplastic anemia (dated by TCRdb to the late 2010s). About the investigation overall: DNA extracted from sorted CD4+ and CD8+ cells had a mean of around 3 ug, with a range of roughly 0.17 to 27.4 ug. CD8+CD57+ expansion was defined as a frequency above the mean frequency observed in healthy subjects. General conclusions and limits of the study: No significant difference in CD8+ Simpson's diversity was found between patients and healthy controls (P=0.060). Over 25 CD8+ CDR3 sequences were found in both patients and controls but appeared to be highly expressed in patients and within the immunodominant clones of the patients.

Patients chosen for sequencing had shown expansion of CD8+CD57+ cells by flow cytometry. Every patient had a diagnosis of severe acquired aplastic anemia based on International Study of Aplastic Anemia and Agranulocytosis and Camitta criteria. At the time blood was sampled, none of the patients had received any therapy. In this study, sorted CD4+ and CD8+ T cells from the blood of healthy subjects and of severe aplastic anemia patients had their TCR repertoires deep-sequenced. Patients were enrolled in the USA under clinicaltrials.gov protocols 00001620, 01623167, 00001397, 00071045, 00081523 and 00961064. Ficoll-Paque density gradient centrifugation was used to isolate peripheral blood mononuclear cells. Before DNA extraction, CD4+ and CD8+ T cells were sorted with FACS or magnetic beads. Profiling of TCR beta VDJ combinations and CDR3 sequences used genomic DNA as the template. An Illumina HiSeq 2000 was the platform used for TCR repertoire sequencing. On the study's bioinformatics: TRBV/TRBJ rearrangement plots, CDR3 size and DJ length profiles, and Simpson's diversity index were used to evaluate the repertoires. Whichever DNA sequence was most abundant in the deep sequencing data was defined as the immunodominant clone. CDR3 amino acid sequences were checked for sharing between subjects and were compared against published repertoires and the VDJdb database. The raw public reads went through TCRdb reprocessing: fastp at Q25, MiXCR clone calling, in-frame beta chains kept. Here each entry gathers all rows of one CDR3 protein and keeps the most common genes and DNA. The V and J calls and clone size come from TCRdb's table, not from the authors' own analysis. The sample table shows about 160,000 distinct CDR3 sequences, and 45% to 55% are seen once. The ten largest clones take up roughly 2.8% of the sample.

From the germline V gene (reference sequence), CDR1 is LNHDA and CDR2 is SQIVND. Trimming accounts for 8 bases at V and 6 bases at J, while the number of junction bases matched to no gene is 5. Taken from cysteine to phenylalanine, the CDR3 has 12 residues. Only CDR3 DNA is held: 36 bases, read in frame from base 1. A note on this clonotype: What antigen it recognizes has not been identified. Base qualities are not at hand, and no much larger clone is one base apart.

The sequencing input was sorted CD4+, CD8+, or CD8+CD57+ T cells (not recorded which) from PBMCs. The receptor chain draws on TRBV19 and TRBJ2-7; 9 middle bases align to TRBD1. The origin of this receptor is a human donor with aplastic anemia. The CDR3 sequence is CASGDRAGEQYF. The sequence in DNA is TGTGCCAGTGGGGACAGGGCAGGCGAGCAGTACTTC.